A selection of T cell receptor beta chains follows, all from one sample in a study. TCRdb re-analysed the RT-PCR reads in MiXCR, keeping a single row per CDR3 protein. The data hold almost 700,000 distinct CDR3 sequences, with 13% to 15% observed a single time. The sample consisted of memory CD4+ T cells from blood. These receptors came from a female donor in good health, serving as a healthy control. The CDR3 runs from the conserved cysteine through the conserved F or W. Each record gives: J gene, clone size, V gene, D gene, CDR3 length, CDR3 protein, CDR3 DNA. D genes are given only for firm matches. Some rows have no size entry. The others give once, few or many, or a class for an expanded clone.

>TRBJ2-1|many|TRBV12-3/TRBV12-4|TRBD1|16
CASSPPHDRGDNEQFF
TGTGCCAGCAGTCCCCCTCATGACAGGGGGGACAATGAGCAGTTCTTC
>TRBJ1-6|many|TRBV6-5|NA|14
CASSYRDPSSSLHF
TGTGCCAGCAGTTACCGGGACCCGAGTTCGAGTCTCCACTTT
>TRBJ2-5|few|TRBV20-1|NA|16
CSARDQGQWTRGTQYF
TGCAGTGCTAGAGATCAGGGACAGTGGACTAGAGGGACCCAGTACTTC
>TRBJ2-7|NA|TRBV3-1|NA|14
CASSLRSQSYEQYF
TGTGCCAGCAGCCTCCGGTCCCAATCCTACGAGCAGTACTTC
>TRBJ1-2|NA|TRBV28|TRBD1|15
CASTPTGASNYGYTF
TGTGCCAGCACCCCAACAGGGGCTTCTAACTATGGCTACACCTTC
>TRBJ1-2|NA|TRBV4-1|NA|16
CASSQEEMGLDYGYTF
TGCGCCAGCAGCCAGGAAGAGATGGGACTAGACTATGGCTACACCTTC
>TRBJ2-7|few|TRBV20-1|TRBD2|13
CSAEIAGTYEQYF
TGCAGTGCTGAGATAGCGGGGACCTACGAGCAGTACTTC
>TRBJ1-3|NA|TRBV7-6|NA|13
CASSSGRGNTIYF
TGTGCCAGCAGCTCGGGTCGGGGAAACACCATATATTTT
>TRBJ2-1|many|TRBV5-1|NA|14
CASSSSGASNEQFF
TGCGCCAGCAGCTCCAGTGGAGCGTCCAATGAGCAGTTCTTC
>TRBJ1-2|many|TRBV7-2|TRBD1|14
CASSLGQGIRGYTF
TGTGCCAGCAGCCTAGGACAGGGGATCAGGGGCTACACCTTC
>TRBJ2-2|few|TRBV24-1|TRBD2|15
CATSGTSSNTGELFF
TGTGCCACCAGTGGGACTAGCTCGAACACCGGGGAGCTGTTTTTT
>TRBJ2-1|many|TRBV6-6|NA|14
CASSPTGPSNEQFF
TGTGCCAGCAGCCCAACGGGGCCTAGCAATGAGCAGTTCTTC
>TRBJ2-5|few|TRBV7-3|TRBD2|15
CASSLSGGTRGTQYF
TGTGCCAGCAGCTTATCGGGAGGCACGCGCGGAACCCAGTACTTC
>TRBJ2-7|few|TRBV20-1|NA|12
CSAMGGAYEQYF
TGCAGTGCTATGGGCGGGGCCTACGAGCAGTACTTC
>TRBJ2-7|many|TRBV5-1|NA|14
CASSLEVSSYEQYF
TGCGCCAGCAGCTTGGAAGTCAGCTCCTACGAGCAGTACTTC
>TRBJ2-1|many|TRBV29-1|NA|15
CSVDLGIQLYNEQFF
TGCAGCGTTGACTTAGGCATCCAACTGTACAATGAGCAGTTCTTC
>TRBJ2-3|many|TRBV6-6|NA|13
CASRSGTTDTQYF
TGTGCCAGCAGGTCCGGGACCACAGATACGCAGTATTTT
>TRBJ1-2|many|TRBV20-1|NA|13
CSASARSNYGYTF
TGCAGTGCATCTGCCCGCAGCAACTATGGCTACACCTTC
>TRBJ1-1|NA|TRBV20-1|NA|15
CSPTAGALSNTEAFF
TGCAGTCCTACTGCGGGGGCGCTCTCGAACACTGAAGCTTTCTTT
>TRBJ2-5|many|TRBV12-3/TRBV12-4|TRBD1|15
CASSTRQGSQETQYF
TGTGCCAGCAGCACCAGACAGGGAAGCCAAGAGACCCAGTACTTC
>TRBJ2-3|few|TRBV19|TRBD1|13
CASKDRATDTQYF
TGTGCCAGTAAAGACAGGGCGACAGATACGCAGTATTTT
>TRBJ2-6|NA|TRBV20-1|NA|14
CSAREVPGANVLTF
TGCAGTGCTAGAGAAGTGCCTGGGGCCAACGTCCTGACTTTC
>TRBJ1-2|few|TRBV5-1|NA|14
CASSPGGRYYGYTF
TGCGCCAGCAGCCCGGGGGGGCGGTACTATGGCTACACCTTC
>TRBJ2-5|many|TRBV11-3|NA|15
CASSHRTDEQETQYF
TGTGCCAGCAGCCACCGGACAGACGAACAAGAGACCCAGTACTTC
>TRBJ2-1|NA|TRBV6-2/TRBV6-3|TRBD1|16
CASSYNRDRVNNEQFF
TGTGCCAGCAGTTATAACCGGGACAGGGTAAACAATGAGCAGTTCTTC
>TRBJ2-7|NA|TRBV7-2|TRBD2|16
CASSTGGGMTPGRKYF
TGTGCCAGCAGCACTGGGGGGGGAATGACGCCGGGCCGTAAGTACTTC
>TRBJ2-7|NA|TRBV20-1|TRBD1|15
CSATSVRTGVYEQYF
TGCAGTGCTACGAGTGTTCGGACAGGAGTTTACGAGCAGTACTTC
>TRBJ2-3|many|TRBV20-1|NA|14
CSASWGRGTDTQYF
TGCAGTGCTAGTTGGGGGCGCGGGACAGATACGCAGTATTTT
>TRBJ2-1|NA|TRBV7-6|NA|13
CASSSLTNNVQFF
TGTGCCAGCAGCTCCCTGACCAACAATGTGCAGTTCTTC
>TRBJ1-5|NA|TRBV7-8|NA|18
CASSPARVAGNSNQPQHF
TGTGCCAGCAGCCCCGCCCGGGTGGCTGGCAATAGCAATCAGCCCCAGCATTTT
>TRBJ1-2|NA|TRBV25-1|TRBD1|13
CASSARTGGGYTF
TGTGCCAGCAGTGCTCGGACAGGGGGAGGCTACACCTTC
>TRBJ2-3|few|TRBV6-6|TRBD2|13
CASLVAGADTQYF
TGTGCCAGCCTCGTTGCGGGGGCAGATACGCAGTATTTT
>TRBJ2-5|few|TRBV21-1|NA|17
CASSPRTSGRSEETQYF
TGTGCCAGCAGCCCGCGGACTAGCGGGAGAAGTGAGGAGACCCAGTACTTC
>TRBJ2-5|NA|TRBV20-1|NA|15
CSAIGSPQGGETQYF
TGCAGTGCTATAGGTAGCCCCCAAGGTGGTGAGACCCAGTACTTC
>TRBJ2-2|few|TRBV6-6|NA|13
CASRTRVDGELFF
TGTGCCAGCAGGACTCGCGTTGACGGGGAGCTGTTTTTT
>TRBJ1-1|few|TRBV6-1|NA|13
CATVSKMNTEAFF
TGTGCCACAGTGTCCAAGATGAACACTGAAGCTTTCTTT
>TRBJ1-5|NA|TRBV20-1|TRBD1|14
CSAGKAGGDQPQHF
TGCAGTGCTGGGAAGGCAGGGGGCGACCAGCCCCAGCATTTT
>TRBJ1-2|NA|TRBV28|NA|12
CASSPLYYGYTF
TGTGCCAGCAGTCCCCTGTACTATGGCTACACCTTC
>TRBJ1-1|NA|TRBV18|NA|14
CASSPRGETTEAFF
TGTGCCAGCTCACCTCGAGGGGAGACCACTGAAGCTTTCTTT
>TRBJ2-1|few|TRBV24-1|NA|15
CATSESGAGYNEQFF
TGTGCCACCAGTGAGTCCGGGGCGGGATACAATGAGCAGTTCTTC
>TRBJ1-2|few|TRBV7-9|TRBD1|15
CASSLARDRVDGYTF
TGTGCCAGCAGCTTAGCTCGGGACAGGGTCGACGGCTACACCTTC
>TRBJ2-1|few|TRBV7-2|TRBD2|15
CASSFTSASRNEQFF
TGTGCCAGCAGCTTCACTAGCGCAAGTCGGAATGAGCAGTTCTTC
>TRBJ1-1|NA|TRBV12-3/TRBV12-4|TRBD1|16
CASSHGQGAWGAEAFF
TGTGCCAGCAGTCACGGACAGGGGGCCTGGGGCGCTGAAGCTTTCTTT
>TRBJ1-2|NA|TRBV29-1|TRBD1|15
CSVDSRGRGNYGYTF
TGCAGCGTTGATAGCAGGGGGCGGGGTAACTATGGCTACACCTTC
>TRBJ2-1|few|TRBV5-1|TRBD2|15
CASSSASGPGEKQFF
TGCGCCAGCAGCTCAGCTAGCGGACCTGGGGAGAAGCAGTTCTTC
>TRBJ1-2|NA|TRBV30|NA|12
CAWTGANYGYTF
TGTGCCTGGACAGGGGCTAACTATGGCTACACCTTC
>TRBJ2-7|many|TRBV5-6|TRBD2|15
CASSLAGGPTYEQYF
TGTGCCAGCAGTTTAGCGGGGGGGCCCACCTACGAGCAGTACTTC
>TRBJ1-1|NA|TRBV5-1|NA|16
CASGPTQRTVNTEAFF
TGCGCCAGCGGCCCTACCCAGCGGACGGTGAACACTGAAGCTTTCTTT
>TRBJ2-1|many|TRBV29-1|NA|11
CSVDGPGEQFF
TGCAGCGTTGATGGCCCGGGGGAGCAGTTCTTC
>TRBJ1-2|few|TRBV6-5|NA|12
CASRRDYYGYTF
TGTGCCAGCAGGAGGGATTACTATGGCTACACCTTC
>TRBJ2-7|many|TRBV20-1|TRBD2|16
CSARAGLAGKTYEQYF
TGCAGTGCTAGAGCTGGGCTAGCGGGGAAGACCTACGAGCAGTACTTC
>TRBJ2-1|many|TRBV20-1|TRBD2|17
CSARDLREGSSYNEQFF
TGCAGTGCTAGAGATCTGCGGGAGGGAAGCTCCTACAATGAGCAGTTCTTC
>TRBJ1-1|many|TRBV7-2|TRBD1|14
CASSPSWDRGEAFF
TGTGCCAGCAGCCCAAGTTGGGACAGGGGTGAAGCTTTCTTT
>TRBJ1-1|few|TRBV6-5|NA|16
CASSRRVMEADTEAFF
TGTGCCAGCAGTCGCAGGGTGATGGAGGCCGACACTGAAGCTTTCTTT
>TRBJ1-5|many|TRBV20-1|NA|15
CSARDRVVGNQPQHF
TGCAGTGCTAGAGATCGGGTGGTTGGCAATCAGCCCCAGCATTTT
>TRBJ1-5|few|TRBV30|NA|12
CAWSDPHQPQHF
TGTGCCTGGAGTGACCCCCATCAGCCCCAGCATTTT
>TRBJ1-2|NA|TRBV6-5|NA|15
CASSYWVSGNYGYTF
TGTGCCAGCAGTTACTGGGTCTCAGGGAACTATGGCTACACCTTC
>TRBJ1-2|few|TRBV24-1|TRBD1|14
CATSDTGTGHGYTF
TGTGCCACCAGTGATACCGGGACAGGGCATGGCTACACCTTC
>TRBJ2-1|NA|TRBV9|NA|15
CASSVEWTRYNEQFF
TGTGCCAGCAGCGTAGAATGGACCCGTTACAATGAGCAGTTCTTC